This T cell receptor (beta chain) was observed in a study of cytomegalovirus exposure and HLA in healthy donors. Across the whole study: The early release's HLA-typed donors yielded roughly 85 million unique TCRs. Researchers found that around 80% of some 400 genotyped donors fell within the Caucasian-associated ancestry cluster. Study-wide results and limits: A later analysis reported that several of the most significant clusters appeared to be linked to common viral pathogens, among them Epstein-Barr virus. Among TCR beta chains, those listed as cytomegalovirus-associated numbered about 150.

Turning to this clone: As yet, its antigen is unknown.

CDR3 length equals 14 residues. Between the trimmed V and J ends, which lost 6 bases and 1 base, there was a span of 12 bases. From germline, CDR1 is MNHNY and CDR2 SVGAGI (reference sequence). Amplification used 60 Vbeta primers and 13 Jbeta primers. This table comes from immunoSEQ multiplex PCR, and its TCRdb copy is limited to in-frame clones, with some not included. The top ten hold approximately 1.6% of the sample, which has fewer than 200,000 clones, roughly 82% seen once. The rearrangement uses TRBV6-6 and TRBJ1-1; possible D gene TRBD1, 5 bases. Sequencing input: PBMCs. The sequence was collected from a girl between 5 and 17 years old in good health and CMV-seropositive. CDR3 nucleotides: TGTGCCAGCAGGCCCGGACATCAGAACACTGAAGCTTTCTTT. Residues: CASRPGHQNTEAFF.